Listed below are T cell receptor beta chains from one sample, sequenced in a study of cytomegalovirus exposure and HLA in healthy donors. TCRdb's copy holds only in-frame clones and misses some; the assay was immunoSEQ multiplex PCR. In the table there are about 150,000 clones, around 73% of which are singletons. The sequenced material came from PBMCs. These receptors were obtained from a woman aged 18-35 years in good health and CMV-seropositive. CDR3s include the opening cysteine and the closing phenylalanine or tryptophan. The order of the fields is clone size, CDR3 length, D gene, J gene, V gene, CDR3 DNA, CDR3 protein. The D gene is left open where the match is weak. Not all rows give a size; the values are once, few, many and, for expanded clones, a class.

NA | 14 | TRBD1 | TRBJ2-7 | TRBV5-5 | TGTGCCAGCAGCTTATCAACAGGGGACTACGAGCAGTACTTC | CASSLSTGDYEQYF
NA | 14 | NA | TRBJ2-4 | TRBV5-1 | TGCGCCAGCAGCGTTAGCGGGGACAGGGACATTCAGTACTTC | CASSVSGDRDIQYF
NA | 13 | TRBD1 | TRBJ2-7 | TRBV6-5 | TGTGCCAGCAGAATGGACAGGGACCACGAGCAGTACTTC | CASRMDRDHEQYF
few | 15 | NA | TRBJ1-6 | TRBV5-1 | TGCGCCAGCAGCTCGGGGGAAAAGTTTAATTCACCCCTCCACTTT | CASSSGEKFNSPLHF
NA | 14 | NA | TRBJ2-3 | TRBV6-6 | TGTGCCAGCAGTTACGCAGGGATGGGAGATACGCAGTATTTT | CASSYAGMGDTQYF
NA | 12 | NA | TRBJ1-4 | TRBV4-1 | TGCGCCAGCAGCCCTAGAGAGGAAAAACTGTTTTTT | CASSPREEKLFF
few | 16 | NA | TRBJ2-1 | TRBV7-8 | TGTGCCAGCAGCTTAGCGCCCAGCGGTTCCTACAATGAGCAGTTCTTC | CASSLAPSGSYNEQFF
few | 13 | NA | TRBJ1-3 | TRBV28 | TGTGCCAGCTCTACGGAGGTCCGAAACACCATATATTTT | CASSTEVRNTIYF
NA | 19 | TRBD1 | TRBJ1-1 | TRBV7-9 | TGTTCCAGCAGCTCACCCAACCCAATAGAAGGGACAGGGAACACTGAAGCTTTCTTT | CSSSSPNPIEGTGNTEAFF
few | 15 | TRBD1 | TRBJ1-1 | TRBV6-1 | TGTGCCAGCAGCGACAGGGCTATTAAGGATACTGAAGCTTTCTTT | CASSDRAIKDTEAFF
NA | 15 | NA | TRBJ2-1 | TRBV28 | TGTGCCAGCAGTTTTCTACTCTCCAGGGGAAATGAGCAGTTCTTC | CASSFLLSRGNEQFF
NA | 14 | NA | TRBJ2-1 | TRBV5-1 | TGCGCCAGCAGCTTGTACGGGGATTACAATGAGCAGTTCTTC | CASSLYGDYNEQFF
NA | 17 | TRBD1 | TRBJ1-2 | TRBV5-1 | TGCGCCAGCAGCTTGGGTGGGACAGGGCCCGACAACTATGGCTACACCTTC | CASSLGGTGPDNYGYTF
NA | 16 | TRBD1 | TRBJ1-2 | TRBV6-1 | TGTGCCAGCAGTGAAAGTATAGGGACAGCCTACTATGGCTACACCTTC | CASSESIGTAYYGYTF
NA | 15 | NA | TRBJ1-1 | TRBV5-1 | TGCGCCAGCAGCTTGGCCTACCCAACGGACACTGAAGCTTTCTTT | CASSLAYPTDTEAFF
NA | 15 | NA | TRBJ1-1 | TRBV4-3 | TGCGCCAGCAGCCCGGGGGGATTAGATAACACTGAAGCTTTCTTT | CASSPGGLDNTEAFF
NA | 18 | NA | TRBJ1-5 | TRBV28 | TGTGCCAGCACCCCTGGTAGGGGCGAGGGGGGGAGCAATCAGCCCCAGCATTTT | CASTPGRGEGGSNQPQHF
NA | 16 | TRBD1 | TRBJ1-2 | TRBV28 | TGTGCCAGCAGGGCGGGGACAGGGGGACGTAACTATGGCTACACCTTC | CASRAGTGGRNYGYTF
NA | 17 | NA | TRBJ2-5 | TRBV4-2 | TGTGCCAGCAGCCAAGATCTGACGGGGGGCTTTCGAGAGACCCAGTACTTC | CASSQDLTGGFRETQYF
NA | 17 | NA | TRBJ2-1 | TRBV7-9 | TGTGCCAGCAGCTTAGGATACTCCCCCCCCCGAAGCAATGAGCAGTTCTTC | CASSLGYSPPRSNEQFF
NA | 15 | TRBD1 | TRBJ1-4 | TRBV7-9 | TGTGCCAGCAGCCTAATTCAGGGGGCAACTGAAAAACTGTTTTTT | CASSLIQGATEKLFF
NA | 16 | NA | TRBJ2-7 | TRBV25-1 | TGTGCCAGCAGTGAAGGTCTGGGAGCCAGCTCCTACGAGCAGTACTTC | CASSEGLGASSYEQYF
NA | 14 | NA | TRBJ1-3 | TRBV30 | TGTGCCTGGAGGCGGAGCCTCCTCGGAAACACCATATATTTT | CAWRRSLLGNTIYF
NA | 16 | NA | TRBJ1-1 | TRBV5-4 | TGTGCCAGCAGCCCCTGGGGGGGTACGTACGACACTGAAGCTTTCTTT | CASSPWGGTYDTEAFF
NA | 19 | TRBD2 | TRBJ2-3 | TRBV9 | TGTGCCAGCAGCGTAGCCCTGACTAGCGGGAGTCCTAGCACAGATACGCAGTATTTT | CASSVALTSGSPSTDTQYF
NA | 15 | NA | TRBJ2-3 | TRBV7-8 | TGTGCCAGCAGCTTAGAAGGCACAGGTGGAGATACGCAGTATTTT | CASSLEGTGGDTQYF
NA | 15 | TRBD1 | TRBJ1-6 | TRBV5-8 | TGTGCCAGCAGCCCGGAACAGGGGTTAAATTCACCCCTCCACTTT | CASSPEQGLNSPLHF
few | 15 | TRBD2 | TRBJ2-5 | TRBV10-3 | TGTGCCATCAGCCCTTCCCGGGGGGAGGCGGAGACCCAGTACTTC | CAISPSRGEAETQYF
NA | 12 | NA | TRBJ2-1 | TRBV7-2 | TGTGCCAGCAGCTTAGTGTCCCGTCCGGAGTTCTTC | CASSLVSRPEFF
NA | 19 | TRBD1 | TRBJ2-3 | TRBV5-1 | TGCGCCAGCAGCCTCGACAGGGGTGGGAACACCGGGATAACAGATACGCAGTATTTT | CASSLDRGGNTGITDTQYF
NA | 15 | NA | TRBJ1-1 | TRBV6-1 | TGTGCCAGCCAACTTCCTTCTGGGAGGGAAACTGAAGCTTTCTTT | CASQLPSGRETEAFF
once | 14 | TRBD1 | TRBJ1-5 | TRBV6-5 | TGTGCCAGCAGTTTGGACAGGGGGTTTCAGCCCCAGCATTTT | CASSLDRGFQPQHF
NA | 14 | TRBD1 | TRBJ1-2 | TRBV19 | TGTGCCAGTAGTCCCAGGGGGCTGAACTATGGCTACACCTTC | CASSPRGLNYGYTF
once | 15 | NA | TRBJ2-6 | TRBV7-6 | TGTGCCAGCAGCGTACAGGCCTCTGGGGCCAACGTCCTGACTTTC | CASSVQASGANVLTF
NA | 13 | TRBD1 | TRBJ1-2 | TRBV19 | TGTGCCAGTAGTATGACAGGGAACTATGGCTACACCTTC | CASSMTGNYGYTF
NA | 15 | TRBD1 | TRBJ1-1 | TRBV6-5 | TGTGCCAGCAGTTGGGACCGGGACAGTCTCCCTGAAGCTTTCTTT | CASSWDRDSLPEAFF
once | 13 | TRBD2 | TRBJ2-7 | TRBV29-1 | TGCAGCGTTGAAGGGACTAGCGTCTACGAGCAGTACTTC | CSVEGTSVYEQYF
once | 12 | NA | TRBJ1-1 | TRBV10-3 | TGTGCCATCAGTGAGTCGGTTGGTGAGGCTTTCTTT | CAISESVGEAFF
NA | 14 | TRBD2 | TRBJ2-7 | TRBV13 | TGTGCCAGCAGCTCGAGCGGGAGCACCTACGAGCAGTACTTC | CASSSSGSTYEQYF
NA | 16 | NA | TRBJ2-1 | TRBV29-1 | TGCAGCGTTGGTGTTCAGGGTTCACCCCGATACGATGAGCAGTTCTTC | CSVGVQGSPRYDEQFF
NA | 13 | NA | TRBJ2-1 | TRBV5-1 | TGCGCCAGCAGCTTGGTCCCCGGCAATGAGCAGTTCTTC | CASSLVPGNEQFF
NA | 15 | NA | TRBJ2-5 | TRBV21-1 | TGTGCCAGCAGCCCATCAGGGAGGGCCCAAGAGACCCAGTACTTC | CASSPSGRAQETQYF
NA | 16 | NA | TRBJ1-3 | TRBV15 | TGTGCCACCCAGGCGCCAAGCCTTGTATCTGGAAACACCATATATTTT | CATQAPSLVSGNTIYF
NA | 12 | NA | TRBJ1-5 | TRBV29-1 | TGCAGCGCTGGGGAAGGGAGTCAGCCCCAGCATTTT | CSAGEGSQPQHF
NA | 12 | NA | TRBJ1-1 | TRBV5-6 | TGTGCCAGCAGCCCCTCAGGGCGTGAAGCTTTCTTT | CASSPSGREAFF
NA | 15 | NA | TRBJ1-6 | TRBV11-2 | TGTGCCAGCAGCTCCCCAGCCCAGGGGAATTCACCCCTCCACTTT | CASSSPAQGNSPLHF
NA | 14 | NA | TRBJ1-1 | TRBV18 | TGTGCCAGCTCACCAGCGTGGGGGGGCACTGAAGCTTTCTTT | CASSPAWGGTEAFF
few | 15 | NA | TRBJ1-1 | TRBV5-5 | TGTGCCAGCAGCTTGGAGGGCAGGGGTAACACTGAAGCTTTCTTT | CASSLEGRGNTEAFF
NA | 17 | NA | TRBJ1-3 | TRBV7-8 | TGTGCCAGCAGCTTAGTACAGGGAGTTGGCTCTGGAAACACCATATATTTT | CASSLVQGVGSGNTIYF
once | 14 | NA | TRBJ1-1 | TRBV11-2 | TGTGCCAGCAGCGCGGCAGGGGTGAACACTGAAGCTTTCTTT | CASSAAGVNTEAFF